These 14 T cell receptor beta chains share one sample of origin, sequenced in a study of cytomegalovirus exposure and HLA in healthy donors. 13 Jbeta primers and 60 Vbeta primers were used for the PCR. Only in-frame clones appear in the TCRdb table, and some are missing; sequencing was by immunoSEQ multiplex PCR. The sample records 270,000 or so clones, roughly 89% being singletons. The specimen was PBMCs. The receptors originated from a man aged 40-50 years in good health and CMV-seropositive.

This clone was seen just once. This rearrangement joins TRBV4-2 to TRBJ2-5; TRBD2 aligns across 11 bases. TRBJ2-7 explains the end of the DNA better; the J call may be wrong. Germline CDR1 is LGHNA and CDR2 is YNFKEQ. The CDR3 totals 16 residues. CDR3 coding DNA: TGTGCCAGCAGCCGCCCTCTAGCGGGAGGCTCCTACGAGCAGTACTTC. Its translation: CASSRPLAGGSYEQYF.

This chain joins TRBV19 and TRBJ2-3; 7 bases are a match to TRBD2. Trimming removed 2 bases from V and 4 bases from J; junction bases left unmatched: 3. Germline assignment: CDR1 LNHDA and CDR2 SQIVND (reference sequence). The CDR3 contains 14 residues. The CDR3 sequence is CASSINGRPDTQYF. The CDR3 nucleotides read TGTGCCAGTAGTATAAACGGGAGGCCAGATACGCAGTATTTT.

As regards this clone: The DNA is left out, because the CDR3 cannot be placed on it with certainty; the CDR3 is given as TCRdb lists it. The rearrangement links TRBV21-1 to TRBJ2-7; the DNA was not compared with TRBD2, the D call given in the table. TRBV21-1 is listed as a pseudogene. The CDR3 totals 16 residues, both ends included. The CDR3 here is CASSKVGGGSSYEQYF.

The chain has TRBV9 and TRBJ2-7; 8 bases agree with TRBD2. The CDR3 has 15 residues. Germline-derived CDR1 and CDR2 are SGDLS and YYNGEE. J gave up 7 bases and V 0 bases, and 9 bases lay outside the gene matches. The CDR3: CASSVVGAGAGEQYF. The CDR3 DNA reads as TGTGCCAGCAGCGTAGTGGGAGCGGGAGCCGGGGAGCAGTACTTC.

The gene calls are TRBV30 and TRBJ1-2, with D perhaps TRBD1 (6 bases). V was pared by 2 bases and J by 8 bases, with 21 bases between. Germline lookup yields CDR1 GTSNPN and CDR2 SVGIG (reference sequence). CDR3 length equals 15 residues. DNA for the CDR3: TGTGCCTGGAGTCCAAACGACAGGTCCCTGTGGGGCTACACCTTC. This codes for CAWSPNDRSLWGYTF.

This clone was detected only once. The chain combines TRBV19 with TRBJ1-5; the D is unclear. CDR1 is LNHDA and CDR2 is SQIVND in the germline V gene (reference sequence). The CDR3 has 13 amino acids. Between the trimmed V and J ends, which lost 6 bases and 6 bases, there was a span of 12 bases. The CDR3 is CASRPKGSQPQHF. As DNA, the CDR3 is TGTGCCAGTAGACCCAAAGGGAGTCAGCCCCAGCATTTT.

The rearrangement joins TRBV5-1 to TRBJ2-1, with D perhaps matching TRBD2 (6 bases). CDR1 SGHRS and CDR2 YFSETQ come from the germline V gene. The CDR3 is made up of 14 amino acids. Trimming removed 4 bases at V and 6 bases at J, with 14 bases between. The CDR3 bases are TGCGCCAGCAGCCAAGGGACTCGCCCCAATGAGCAGTTCTTC. The encoded protein is CASSQGTRPNEQFF.

This chain joins TRBV2 and TRBJ2-3; TRBD2 matches 8 bases. Trimming removed 7 bases from V and 6 bases from J; junction bases left unmatched: 6. The CDR3 sequence is 13 residues long. Germline assignment: CDR1 SNHLY and CDR2 FYNNEI. DNA for the CDR3: TGTGCCAGCATGGCCAGCGGGAGTGATACGCAGTATTTT. Its translation: CASMASGSDTQYF.

This sequence joins TRBV6-5 and TRBJ2-5; 12 positions match TRBD2. Germline trimming cut 5 bases from V and 9 bases from J; bases unmatched to any gene: 4. From germline, CDR1 is MNHEY and CDR2 SVGAGI. This CDR3 is built from 13 residues. The CDR3 DNA follows: TGTGCCAGCAGTGGGCTAGCGGGAGGGTCCCAGTACTTC. Its protein product is CASSGLAGGSQYF.

The chain uses TRBV6-5 and TRBJ1-2, with a weak D call TRBD1 (6 bases). The V end was cut by 5 bases, the J end by 12 bases, with 25 bases between. CDR1 is MNHEY and CDR2 is SVGAGI in the germline V gene. CDR3 length equals 15 residues. In nucleotides, the CDR3 is TGTGCCAGCAGTCTCAGCGGGGGCCGTAGAGGAGGGGACACCTTC. Its protein product is CASSLSGGRRGGDTF.

This clone was counted only a few times. The sample holds other DNA sequences that translate to the same CDR3. The chain combines TRBV27 with TRBJ2-7, with D maybe TRBD1 (6 bases). Germline lookup yields CDR1 MNHEY and CDR2 SMNVEV (reference sequence). The CDR3 is 13 residues long. V lost 5 bases and J lost 1, with 9 bases in between. CDR3 in amino acids: CASSTGQSYEQYF. For the CDR3, the DNA is TGTGCCAGCAGTACCGGACAGTCCTACGAGCAGTACTTC.

This chain connects TRBV7-9 to TRBJ2-5; 7 bases are shared with TRBD1. This CDR3 has 15 residues. Trimming at V came to 5 bases and at J to 1 base, leaving 7 bases not matched to a gene. Looked up from germline, CDR1 is SEHNR and CDR2 is FQNEAQ (reference sequence). In nucleotides, the CDR3 is TGTGCCAGCAGCGACCGGGACAGCAGCCAAGAGACCCAGTACTTC. Encoded protein: CASSDRDSSQETQYF.

This clone showed up just a few times. The chain has TRBV5-1 and TRBJ2-2; 8 bases match TRBD1. CDR1 and CDR2 (germline): SGHRS, YFSETQ. V lost 0 bases, J lost 3 bases, and 1 base stayed unmatched. The CDR3 totals 15 residues. CDR3 region: CASSLAQGDTGELFF. CDR3 nucleotide sequence: TGCGCCAGCAGCTTGGCACAGGGGGACACCGGGGAGCTGTTTTTT.

The genes are TRBV5-8 and TRBJ2-7; D gene ambiguous. CDR1 is SGHTS, CDR2 YDEGEE, per germline. The V end was cut by 3 bases, the J end by 5 bases, with 18 bases between. This CDR3 is built from 15 residues. This CDR3 is CASSSWLQFSHEQYF. The CDR3 nucleotides read TGTGCCAGCAGCTCCTGGTTACAGTTCTCGCACGAGCAGTACTTC.